This passage covers 23 T cell receptor beta chains from one sample sequenced in a study of blood T cell repertoires in COVID-19. Measured with immunoSEQ multiplex PCR; TCRdb has only the in-frame clones, and not every one. The sample lists roughly 380,000 clones, over 75% occurring once. The specimen sequenced was PBMCs or T cells enriched from blood (not recorded which). The receptors stem from a man aged 25-45 years who had recovered from COVID-19.

The V and J genes are TRBV4-2 and TRBJ2-7, with TRBD2 as a possible D gene (7 bases). The ends were cut back, 0 bases at V and 0 bases at J, with 9 bases in the middle. CDR3 size: 15 residues. In germline, CDR1 is LGHNA, CDR2 YNFKEQ. CDR3: CASSQDRGASYEQYF. In nucleotides, the CDR3 is TGTGCCAGCAGCCAAGATCGGGGGGCCTCCTACGAGCAGTACTTC.

This clone showed up just a few times. The chain combines TRBV3-1 (or the pseudogene TRBV3-2) with TRBJ1-1; 10 bases fit TRBD1. The CDR3 spans 12 residues. V was pared by 1 base and J by 10 bases, with 0 bases of the junction left unmatched. Germline CDR1 LGHDT, CDR2 YNNKEL (reference sequence). The CDR3 DNA sequence: TGTGCCAGCAGCCAAGGGGACAGGGGAGCTTTCTTT. This sequence encodes CASSQGDRGAFF.

The gene calls are TRBV7-8 and TRBJ1-2; D is possibly TRBD1 (6 bases). Germline CDR1 and CDR2: SGHVS and FQNEAQ. The CDR3 spans 17 residues. The ends were cut back, 5 bases at V and 3 bases at J, with 22 bases in the middle. In DNA form, the CDR3 reads TGTGCCAGCAGCCCCTCGGGGTCGACAGGCCGGGACTATGGCTACACCTTC. This encodes CASSPSGSTGRDYGYTF.

Here the CDR3 reads CASSPGGGHPPYGYTF. DNA of the CDR3: TGTGCCAGCAGCCCGGGCGGGGGGCACCCACCCTATGGCTACACCTTC. This sequence joins TRBV9 and TRBJ1-2; D is possibly TRBD1 (6 bases). Trimming took off 4 bases at V and 4 bases at J, with 20 bases between the two ends. Germline values: CDR1 SGDLS, CDR2 YYNGEE. CDR3 length: 16 amino acids.

The chain is built from TRBV4-3 and TRBJ1-4, with 7 bases lining up with TRBD1. Germline CDR1 reads LGHNA; CDR2 reads YSLEER. The CDR3 loop spans 17 amino acids. The V and J ends lost 4 bases and 0 bases, in that order; junction bases with no gene match: 8. The CDR3 sequence: CASSRGGNVATNEKLFF. Here the CDR3 DNA reads TGCGCCAGCAGCCGAGGGGGCAACGTTGCAACTAATGAAAAACTGTTTTTT.

The sample holds a few counts of this clone. The chain has TRBV10-2 and TRBJ1-5; D remains ambiguous. Germline values: CDR1 WSHSY, CDR2 SAAADI. V dropped 7 bases and J dropped 2 bases, with 9 bases sitting between them. The CDR3 extends over 13 amino acids. The CDR3 reads CASKGEGNQPQHF. The DNA for the CDR3 is TGCGCCAGCAAAGGAGAGGGCAATCAGCCCCAGCATTTT.

The V call is TRBV30, the J call TRBJ1-3, with no clear D. Trimming took off 5 bases at V and 0 bases at J, with 11 bases between the two ends. The CDR3 covers 14 residues. Germline V CDR1 and CDR2: GTSNPN, SVGIG (reference sequence). The CDR3 nucleotides read TGTGCCTGGGGTTACAGCTACTCTGGAAACACCATATATTTT. Its protein is CAWGYSYSGNTIYF.

In this sample, this clone turned up once. The V call is TRBV9, the J call TRBJ2-1; the match to TRBD2 covers 7 bases. Germline trimming cut 0 bases from V and 4 bases from J; bases unmatched to any gene: 7. The germline CDR1 and CDR2 sequences are SGDLS and YYNGEE. The CDR3 contains 16 residues. This CDR3 is CASSVGGAGIYNEQFF. The CDR3 bases are TGTGCCAGCAGCGTAGGGGGAGCGGGGATTTACAATGAGCAGTTCTTC.

This chain links TRBV5-1 with TRBJ2-3, with 11 bases identical to TRBD2. V dropped 4 bases and J dropped 0; count of bases not matched to a gene: 10. From germline, CDR1 is SGHRS and CDR2 YFSETQ. This CDR3 is 18 amino acids long. As DNA, the CDR3 is TGCGCCAGCAGCGTGGGACTAGCGGCTTTCTCTAGCACAGATACGCAGTATTTT. Translating it yields CASSVGLAAFSSTDTQYF.

The chain couples TRBV9 to TRBJ1-2; no definite D call. Germline CDR1 and CDR2: SGDLS and YYNGEE. The CDR3 length is 14 residues. Trimming took off 0 bases at V and 3 bases at J, with 9 bases between the two ends. The CDR3 coding sequence is TGTGCCAGCAGCGTAGGGACTTCAGACTATGGCTACACCTTC. The encoded protein is CASSVGTSDYGYTF.

This chain uses TRBV6-5 with TRBJ1-1, with D hard to call. Trimming cost V 2 bases and J 0 bases, with 13 bases left between them. Germline CDR1 and CDR2: MNHEY and SVGAGI. The CDR3 runs 16 residues. The CDR3 protein is CASSYGEDLMNTEAFF. CDR3 in DNA: TGTGCCAGCAGTTACGGGGAGGACCTCATGAACACTGAAGCTTTCTTT.

The chain links TRBV7-8 to TRBJ1-5, with 7 bases aligning to TRBD1. The J segment lost 1 base and the V segment lost 6 bases, leaving 6 bases of the junction unmatched. CDR1 is SGHVS, CDR2 FQNEAQ, per germline. The CDR3 length is 15 residues. The CDR3 coding sequence is TGTGCCAGCAGATTGGGGACAGTCAGCAATCAGCCCCAGCATTTT. Its protein product is CASRLGTVSNQPQHF.

V is TRBV19 and J is TRBJ1-5; 7 nucleotides align to TRBD1. The CDR3 extends over 15 amino acids. CDR1 is LNHDA and CDR2 is SQIVND in the germline V gene (reference sequence). Trimming at V came to 1 base and at J to 11 bases, leaving 11 bases not matched to a gene. CDR3 loop: CASSIADRPISTQHF. In DNA form, the CDR3 reads TGTGCCAGTAGTATAGCGGACAGGCCCATCAGTACCCAGCATTTT.

The sample holds one count of this clone. The V call is TRBV4-1, the J call TRBJ1-4; D gene unclear. Trimming took 1 base from V and 4 from J, leaving 10 bases between them. There are 15 residues in the CDR3. Germline V gene data show CDR1 as MGHRA and CDR2 as YSYEKL. The chain's CDR3 is CASSQVAGGNEKLFF. The CDR3 DNA is TGCGCCAGCAGCCAAGTTGCAGGTGGTAATGAAAAACTGTTTTTT.

The chain carries TRBV7-2 and TRBJ2-1; TRBD2 might be the D (7 bases). The CDR3 spans 15 residues. Germline CDR1 SGHTA, CDR2 FQGNSA. The V gene lost 2 bases and the J gene lost 4 bases, with 12 bases spanning the gap. The CDR3 loop reads CASSLRGGQYNEQFF. The CDR3 DNA reads as TGTGCCAGCAGCTTAAGGGGGGGCCAATACAATGAGCAGTTCTTC. The entire variable domain, with the rest obtained from reference TRBV7-2 and TRBJ2-1, is as follows: GAGVSQSPSNKVTEKGKDVELRCDPISGHTALYWYRQSLGQGLEFLIYFQGNSAPDKSGLPSDRFSAERTGGSVSTLTIQRTQQEDSAVYLCASSLRGGQYNEQFFGPGTRLTVL.

The CDR3 DNA sequence: TGCGCCAGCAGCAACAACTACGAGCAGTACTTC. Amino acid sequence: CASSNNYEQYF. The chain has TRBV10-1 and TRBJ2-7, with D unresolved. CDR1 is WNHNN, CDR2 SYGVQD, per germline (reference sequence). The CDR3 contains 11 residues. V lost 6 bases and J 3 bases, leaving 6 bases between the germline ends.

This clone was observed a few times. This chain links TRBV7-9 with TRBJ2-7; tentative D call: TRBD1 (6 bases). The CDR3 is 15 amino acids. V lost 2 bases, J lost 2 bases, and 13 bases lay in between. CDR1 is SEHNR, CDR2 FQNEAQ, per germline (reference sequence). The CDR3 bases are TGTGCCAGCAGCTTATCTATGACAGGCACCTACGAGCAGTACTTC. Protein: CASSLSMTGTYEQYF.

V and J are TRBV6-5 and TRBJ1-2, with a possible D match to TRBD1 (6 bases). The CDR3 runs to 15 residues. Germline CDR1 is MNHEY and CDR2 is SVGAGI. V shed 0 bases and J shed 3 bases, with 11 bases lying between them. The CDR3 bases are TGTGCCAGCAGTTACTCTCAGGGGAAGCACTATGGCTACACCTTC. It translates to CASSYSQGKHYGYTF.

The V call is TRBV6-5, the J call TRBJ1-1; TRBD1 agrees at 7 bases. The CDR3 has 15 amino acids. With 4 bases clipped from V and 4 bases from J, the junction kept 9 bases outside the gene matches. CDR1 and CDR2 (germline): MNHEY, SVGAGI. The CDR3 reads CASSFEVRGITEAFF. The CDR3 DNA follows: TGTGCCAGCAGTTTCGAAGTCAGGGGGATCACTGAAGCTTTCTTT.

This clone was observed a handful of times. CDR3 protein: CASTWDIANYGYTF. Written as DNA, the CDR3 is TGTGCCAGCACCTGGGACATAGCTAACTATGGCTACACCTTC. This chain joins TRBV7-9 and TRBJ1-2, with a tentative D call TRBD1 (6 bases). CDR1 SEHNR and CDR2 FQNEAQ come from the germline V gene (reference sequence). The CDR3 runs 14 residues. The ends were cut back, 7 bases at V and 0 bases at J, with 12 bases in the middle.

The chain joins TRBV10-2 to TRBJ1-1; D gene uncertain. The CDR3 totals 12 residues. Germline CDR1 is WSHSY and CDR2 is SAAADI. V was shortened by 4 bases and J by 2 bases, with 5 bases between the two germline ends. The CDR3 here is CASSARNTEAFF. The DNA for the CDR3 is TGCGCCAGCAGTGCGCGTAACACTGAAGCTTTCTTT.

In the case of this clone: At one end the junction does not follow the germline gene, possibly because of a read error. The V and J genes are TRBV30 and TRBJ2-7, with 7 bases matching TRBD1. The CDR3 runs to 12 residues. Per the germline V gene, CDR1 is GTSNPN and CDR2 is SVGIG (reference sequence). The CDR3 region has the DNA TGTGCCTGGAGTGTGGGACAGTTCAACCCACACTTC. It specifies CAWSVGQFNPHF.

This sequence joins TRBV2 and TRBJ1-1; D gene unclear. CDR1 and CDR2 (germline): SNHLY, FYNNEI. V lost 7 bases and J 1 base, leaving 7 bases between the germline ends. This CDR3 has 12 residues. The CDR3 reads CASNAGNTEAFF. The CDR3 nucleotides read TGTGCCAGCAACGCAGGGAACACTGAAGCTTTCTTT.